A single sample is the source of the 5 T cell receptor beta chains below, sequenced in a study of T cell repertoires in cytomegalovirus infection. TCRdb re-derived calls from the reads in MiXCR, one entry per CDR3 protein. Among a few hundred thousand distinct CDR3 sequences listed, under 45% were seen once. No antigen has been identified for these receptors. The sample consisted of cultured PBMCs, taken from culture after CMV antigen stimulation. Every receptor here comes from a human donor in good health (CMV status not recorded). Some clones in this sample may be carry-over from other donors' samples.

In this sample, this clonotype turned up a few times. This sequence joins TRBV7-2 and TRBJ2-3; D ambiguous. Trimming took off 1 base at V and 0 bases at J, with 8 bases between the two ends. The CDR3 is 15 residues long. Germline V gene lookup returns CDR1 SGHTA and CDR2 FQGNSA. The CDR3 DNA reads TGTGCCAGCAGCTTAGGGATTTCTAGCACAGATACGCAGTATTTT. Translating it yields CASSLGISSTDTQYF.

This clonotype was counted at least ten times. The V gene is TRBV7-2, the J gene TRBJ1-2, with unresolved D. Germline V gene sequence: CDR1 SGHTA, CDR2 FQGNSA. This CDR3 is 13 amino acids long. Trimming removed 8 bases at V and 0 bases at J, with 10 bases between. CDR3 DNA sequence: TGTGCCAGCCTCGTGGGAGCTAACTATGGCTACACCTTC. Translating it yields CASLVGANYGYTF.

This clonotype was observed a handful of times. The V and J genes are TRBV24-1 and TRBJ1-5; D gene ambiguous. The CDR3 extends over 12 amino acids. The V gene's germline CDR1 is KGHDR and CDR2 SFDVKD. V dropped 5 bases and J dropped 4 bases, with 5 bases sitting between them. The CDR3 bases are TGTGCCACCAGTGGGGGAAATCAGCCCCAGCATTTT. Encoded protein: CATSGGNQPQHF.

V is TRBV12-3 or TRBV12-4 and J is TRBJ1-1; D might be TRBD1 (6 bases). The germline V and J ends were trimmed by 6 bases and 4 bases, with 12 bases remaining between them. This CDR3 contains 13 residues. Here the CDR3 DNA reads TGTGCCAGCAGGAGGGACACATTCACTGAAGCTTTCTTT. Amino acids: CASRRDTFTEAFF.

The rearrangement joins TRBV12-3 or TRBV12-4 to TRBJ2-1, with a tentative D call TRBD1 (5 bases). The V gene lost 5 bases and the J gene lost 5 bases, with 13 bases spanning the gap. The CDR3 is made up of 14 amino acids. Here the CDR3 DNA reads TGTGCCAGCAGTCGGCTAGGGGTTCACAATGAGCAGTTCTTC. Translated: CASSRLGVHNEQFF.